This T cell receptor beta chain was captured by sequencing in a study of tissue T cells after allogeneic stem cell transplantation (dated by TCRdb to the early 2020s). About the full investigation: The study profiled TCR beta repertoires in many tissues obtained from research autopsies of patients with and without GVHD, and also in mouse models of GVHD. The human arm was a prospective observational study without blinding or randomization.

Library preparation was by the immunoSEQ multiplex PCR assay. Adaptive Biotechnologies performed TCRbeta CDR3 sequencing at survey depth and reported CDR3 sequences, V/J genes, productive frequency, and template counts. TCR beta CDR3 regions were amplified from genomic DNA rather than RNA. Concerning the study's data processing: Jensen-Shannon divergence was used to quantify pairwise repertoire overlap between tissues, with a value of 1 indicating complete divergence and a value of 0 indicating identical repertoires. Tissues were clustered by single-linkage agglomerative hierarchical clustering of pairwise JSD values and displayed as dendrograms. GLIPH2 was run on all patient samples with simulation_depth 1000, kmer_min_depth 3, cdr3_length_cutoff 8, keeping groups with more than two unique CDR3s. In a standardized tissue-overlap score, Jaccard GLIPH-group overlap across patients was extrapolated to a standard repertoire size of 1000 clones. Linear mixed-effect models, with tissue as a fixed effect and individual as a random effect, were used to test how diversity related to clinical or experimental variables. Sourced from immuneACCESS, this table was stored by TCRdb with only in-frame sequences that have V and J called. A share of the clones is absent; for the studies checked, an unresolved V gene accounts for under half, and the remainder has no known explanation. From that table come the V and J calls and clone size; the DNA was used to work out D and trimming. The sample yields approximately 2,600 clones; 47% were counted once. About 15% of the sample is in the top ten clones.

As to this clone: Its antigen is not yet known. Because the receptor is murine, the gene names and germline sequences shown are mouse ones. With the read ending 1 residue before the CDR3 end, the germline J gene is used to fill in that end.

The germline V gene gives CDR1 as SGHSA and CDR2 as FRNQAP. The germline ends are 12 bases apart after V is trimmed by 6 bases and J by 0 bases. There are 14 amino acids in the CDR3, from cysteine to phenylalanine inclusive. The DNA has 39 bases, all within the CDR3, and is read from base 1. What this sample's time point label stands for: mouse harvest day 14 after allogeneic transplant. Mouse grafts combined 10^7 T-cell-depleted bone marrow cells with 10^6 splenic CD5+ T cells, given via tail vein injection. A major MHC-mismatch B6 (H2b) into BALB/c (H2d) model was used to model mouse GVHD, and tissues were profiled at day 7 or 14. On day 7 or 14 post-transplant, mouse tissues and retro-orbital blood were harvested with separate sterile tools for each animal, and livers were flushed beforehand. Before genomic DNA isolation with the DNeasy Blood & Tissue Kit, mouse tissues were minced with razor blades in buffered saline.

Findings and caveats that apply to the study as a whole: The study did not establish which tissue TCRs were alloreactive or antigen-specific, and some clones may have been host cells that persisted. Within patients, how anatomically similar tissues were was a major factor shaping TCR repertoire composition, regardless of disease or transplant status. Only a few T cell clones appeared in more than one patient, yet motif-based clustering showed tissue-specific repertoire signatures that were shared between patients. The patient cohort was small and clinically heterogeneous, and sampling depth was acknowledged as a limitation. In both patients and mice, only a limited portion of the TCR repertoire detected in tissues was captured by blood and spleen T cells.

Source material: gut tissue. Rearrangement joined TRBV16 to TRBJ2-7, and TRBD1 may be the D gene, going by 6 matching bases. The receptor comes from a female BALB/c mouse given C57BL/6 T cells with graft-versus-host disease after an allogeneic hematopoietic cell transplant. This receptor carries the CDR3 CASSRRDTSYEQYF. The sequenced CDR3 bases are TGTGCAAGCAGTCGTCGGGACACCTCCTATGAACAGTAC. This CDR3, with the reference TRBV16 and TRBJ2-7 proteins standing in past its ends, gives the full variable domain NAGVIQTPRHKVTGKGQEATLWCEPISGHSAVFWYRQTIVQGLEFLTYFRNQAPIDDSGMPKERFSAQMPNQSHSTLKIQSTQPQDSAVYLCASSRRDTSYEQYFGPGTRLTVL.